This T cell receptor (beta chain) is drawn from a study of cytomegalovirus exposure and HLA in healthy donors. Study as a whole: Assignment to the Caucasian-associated ancestry cluster applied to around 80% of the approximately 420 genotyped donors.

A note on this clone: Its antigen remains unidentified.

General study results and limits: The authors later found most CMV-associated TCR beta chains appeared HLA-restricted. It was taken for granted in presence/absence analyses that sequencing depth across donors was roughly uniform. Specificity of a few CMV-associated chains for CMV antigens was verified in vitro.

The PCR employed 60 Vbeta primers together with 13 Jbeta primers. Repertoires were generated with immunoSEQ multiplex PCR, while TCRdb's copy carries only in-frame clones and drops some. The sample holds more than 110,000 clones, 65% to 80% seen once. The CDR3 spans 12 residues. V lost 5 bases, J lost 8 bases, and 9 bases lay in between. Germline CDR1 SGHVS, CDR2 FNYEAQ. The rearrangement links TRBV7-6 to TRBJ1-4, with D uncertain. Sequenced sample: PBMCs. The receptor comes from a woman between 25 and 40 years old in good health and CMV-seronegative. CDR3: CASSVRGEKLFF. CDR3 coding DNA: TGTGCCAGCAGCGTTCGGGGAGAAAAACTGTTTTTT.